The text below deals with one T cell receptor (beta chain). What it binds is unknown. CDR1 and CDR2 from the germline V gene are MNHEY and SVGAGI. The V segment lost 0 bases and the J segment 8 bases; nucleotides outside the gene matches: 4. CDR3 size: 15 residues. Expressed TCRB transcripts were sequenced because the isolated RNA had all been reverse transcribed beforehand. Only in-frame clones appear in the TCRdb table, and some are missing; sequencing was by immunoSEQ multiplex PCR. In the table there are about 620,000 clones, about 14% of which are singletons. This entry belongs to a study of beta chain features in type 1 diabetes. General study results and limits: Equally in patients and controls, PCR might preferentially amplify shorter templates. TCRB CDR3s from Type 1 diabetes patients were moderately but significantly shorter in all four CD4+ subsets. More deletions and fewer insertions at VDJ junctions were found in patients with type 1 diabetes.

Researchers reported sorting CD4+ naive, central memory, regulatory and stem cell-like memory cells via CD45RO/CCR7/CD25/CD127/CD95/CD27. The V call is TRBV6-5, the J call TRBJ1-4, with TRBD1 matching 9 bases. The TCR originated in a young man in good health. The source material was naive CD4+ T cells from blood. This CDR3 is CASSYSGTGSEKLFF. CDR3 sequence (DNA): TGTGCCAGCAGTTACTCGGGGACAGGGTCCGAAAAACTGTTTTTT.